This T cell receptor beta chain appears in the sequencing data of a study of cytotoxic CD8 clonotypes in ibrutinib-treated CLL. Measured with immunoSEQ multiplex PCR; TCRdb has only the in-frame clones, and not every one. The sample records fewer than 70,000 clones, about three quarters being singletons. There are many counts of this clone. V was pared by 7 bases and J by 6 bases, with 13 bases between. This CDR3 is built from 13 residues. The V gene's germline CDR1 is SNHLY and CDR2 FYNNEI. The clonotype comes from a human donor with chronic lymphocytic leukemia. This chain uses TRBV2 with TRBJ1-5, with D unclear. This specimen consisted of PBMCs, obtained after 12 months of ibrutinib treatment. In nucleotides, the CDR3 is TGTGCCAGCAAGAGAGAGGGTTTTCAGCCCCAGCATTTT. It yields the protein CASKREGFQPQHF.